The 24 T cell receptor beta chains below come from one sample, sequenced in a study of blood T cell repertoires in COVID-19. The method was immunoSEQ multiplex PCR; TCRdb's version includes in-frame clones alone and lacks a portion of them. The repertoire holds under 350,000 clones, with under 90% as singletons. Sequencing input: peripheral blood. Every receptor here comes from a woman in her twenties or thirties with COVID-19, enrolled during active disease.

This chain joins TRBV6-5 and TRBJ1-6; 9 bases map to TRBD1. This CDR3 comprises 14 residues. Germline V gene lookup returns CDR1 MNHEY and CDR2 SVGAGI. Losses at the gene ends were 3 bases for V and 14 bases for J; bases not matched to a gene: 8. Here the CDR3 reads CASSYIQGAGTLHF. In nucleotides, the CDR3 is TGTGCCAGCAGTTATATACAGGGGGCAGGCACCCTCCACTTT.

The CDR3 bases are TGTGCCAGCAGCTTAGGTGGGGGGAGCCTGAACACTGAAGCTTTCTTT. Protein sequence: CASSLGGGSLNTEAFF. The chain carries TRBV7-9 and TRBJ1-1; the D gene is possibly TRBD1 (5 bases). The CDR3 contains 16 residues. V was clipped by 1 base and J by 0 bases, with 12 bases between them. The germline V gene has CDR1 SEHNR and CDR2 FQNEAQ (reference sequence).

At least ten counts were recorded for this clone. The V gene is TRBV27, the J gene TRBJ2-3, with D maybe TRBD1 (5 bases). Trimming removed 6 bases at V and 4 bases at J, with 8 bases between. The CDR3 has 12 residues. Germline V gene data show CDR1 as MNHEY and CDR2 as SMNVEV (reference sequence). The DNA of the CDR3 is TGTGCCAGCAGCTGGGGCCCAGATACGCAGTATTTT. It is translated as CASSWGPDTQYF.

V and J are TRBV18 and TRBJ1-3; 9 nucleotides align to TRBD1. There are 16 residues in the CDR3. The J segment lost 8 bases and the V segment lost 3 bases, leaving 11 bases of the junction unmatched. CDR1 and CDR2 (germline): KGHSH, LQKENI. CDR3 sequence reads: CASSPSRDRAEDTIYF. The DNA for the CDR3 is TGTGCCAGCTCACCTTCTCGGGACAGGGCCGAGGACACCATATATTTT.

The chain is built from TRBV6-2 or TRBV6-3 and TRBJ1-2; D is possibly TRBD1 (5 bases). The V and J ends lost 5 bases and 8 bases respectively, with 18 bases between them. The CDR3 totals 14 residues. The germline V gene encodes CDR1 MNHEY and CDR2 SVGEGT. The CDR3 nucleotides are TGTGCCAGCAGTAAGGACAATCCATCGAGCGGCTACACCTTC. Translating gives CASSKDNPSSGYTF.

This sequence joins TRBV6-5 and TRBJ1-3; D possibly corresponds to TRBD1 (6 bases). Trimming shortened V by 5 bases and J by 4 bases, and 15 bases separated the two germline ends. Germline assignment: CDR1 MNHEY and CDR2 SVGAGI. This CDR3 comprises 15 residues. The CDR3 DNA reads TGTGCCAGCAGTCCGCGACAGGTTACAGGAAACACCATATATTTT. It is translated as CASSPRQVTGNTIYF.

J is TRBJ2-1 and V is TRBV7-2; D remains unclear. Trimming shortened V by 5 bases and J by 3 bases, and 17 bases separated the two germline ends. CDR1 SGHTA and CDR2 FQGNSA come from the germline V gene. This CDR3 region has 16 residues. The DNA for the CDR3 is TGTGCCAGCAGCCTCTCCTCCTATGGAGTCTACAATGAGCAGTTCTTC. This translates into CASSLSSYGVYNEQFF.

This clone was observed once. The chain recombines TRBV19 with TRBJ2-1; 8 bases fit TRBD2. Looked up from germline, CDR1 is LNHDA and CDR2 is SQIVND (reference sequence). V was pared by 5 bases and J by 9 bases, with 21 bases of the junction left unmatched. This CDR3 contains 18 residues. The CDR3 loop reads CASSAQVASRAGGAEQFF. In nucleotides, the CDR3 is TGTGCCAGTAGTGCCCAGGTCGCTTCTCGTGCGGGGGGCGCTGAGCAGTTCTTC. Together with reference TRBV19 and TRBJ2-1, the CDR3 gives the full variable domain: DGGITQSPKYLFRKEGQNVTLSCEQNLNHDAMYWYRQDPGQGLRLIYYSQIVNDFQKGDIAEGYSVSREKKESFPLTVTSAQKNPTAFYLCASSAQVASRAGGAEQFFGPGTRLTVL.

The chain employs TRBV12-3 or TRBV12-4 and TRBJ1-2; no firm D call. The CDR3 sequence is 12 residues long. Trimming cost V 4 bases and J 0 bases, with 3 bases left between them. CDR3 loop: CASSSSNYGYTF. In DNA form, the CDR3 reads TGTGCCAGCAGTTCCTCTAACTATGGCTACACCTTC.

The chain uses TRBV30 and TRBJ1-3; 7 positions agree with TRBD1. The CDR3 has 13 amino acids. V gave up 2 bases and J gave up 8 bases; unmatched junction bases: 6. CDR1 and CDR2 from the germline V gene are GTSNPN and SVGIG (reference sequence). CDR3 nucleotides: TGTGCCTGGAGTCCGGGCCAGGGGGACACCATATATTTT. Residues: CAWSPGQGDTIYF.

Here the CDR3 reads CASSVDVGAVKNIQYF. The CDR3 DNA sequence: TGTGCCAGCAGCGTCGATGTAGGGGCCGTCAAAAACATTCAGTACTTC. This sequence joins TRBV9 and TRBJ2-4, with D possibly being TRBD1 (5 bases). Germline CDR1 reads SGDLS; CDR2 reads YYNGEE. This CDR3 is 16 amino acids long. V shed 2 bases and J shed 3 bases, with 15 bases lying between them. Using reference TRBV9 and TRBJ2-4 for the parts outside the CDR3, the full variable domain is DSGVTQTPKHLITATGQRVTLRCSPRSGDLSVYWYQQSLDQGLQFLIQYYNGEERAKGNILERFSAQQFPDLHSELNLSSLELGDSALYFCASSVDVGAVKNIQYFGAGTRLSVL.

The chain has TRBV2 and TRBJ1-1; a weak D match, TRBD1 (6 bases). The CDR3 totals 15 residues. The V end lost 6 bases, the J end lost 0 bases, and 14 bases lay between the germline ends. CDR1 and CDR2 (germline): SNHLY, FYNNEI. CDR3 DNA sequence: TGTGCCAGCAGGGACTCAACAGGGCTGAACACTGAAGCTTTCTTT. This translates into CASRDSTGLNTEAFF.

The chain couples TRBV12-5 to TRBJ2-5, with 7 bases fitting TRBD1. CDR1 LGHNT and CDR2 FRNRAP come from the germline V gene. J lost 4 bases, V lost 7 bases, and 6 bases had no gene match. The CDR3 consists of 13 residues. As DNA, the CDR3 is TGTGCTAGTGCCGACAGGGTGGGAGAGACCCAGTACTTC. As protein: CASADRVGETQYF.

About this clone itself: The sample carries other DNA sequences with the same CDR3. The chain recombines TRBV15 with TRBJ1-1; D remains ambiguous. The CDR3 has 14 residues. V shed 0 bases and J shed 0 bases, with 5 bases lying between them. CDR1 LNHNV and CDR2 YYDKDF come from the germline V gene (reference sequence). The CDR3 sequence is CATSRDRLNTEAFF. For the CDR3, the DNA is TGTGCCACCAGCAGAGATCGGTTGAACACTGAAGCTTTCTTT.

The V gene is TRBV12-3 or TRBV12-4, the J gene TRBJ2-5; D ambiguous. The CDR3 length is 13 residues. V dropped 5 bases and J dropped 5 bases, with 12 bases sitting between them. CDR3 sequence: CASSLLPRETQYF. The DNA for the CDR3 is TGTGCCAGCAGTCTATTGCCCCGGGAGACCCAGTACTTC.

Comments on this clone: Other DNA sequences in the same sample also yield this CDR3. J is TRBJ1-2 and V is TRBV5-1; TRBD1 is a possible D gene (5 bases). Germline-derived CDR1 and CDR2 are SGHRS and YFSETQ. There are 14 residues in the CDR3. Trimming pared 7 bases from V and 0 bases from J, leaving 13 bases between. The CDR3 spells CASSRRDSNYGYTF. CDR3 coding DNA: TGCGCCAGCTCGAGGCGGGACTCTAACTATGGCTACACCTTC. The whole variable domain, remainder taken from reference TRBV5-1 and TRBJ1-2, is KAGVTQTPRYLIKTRGQQVTLSCSPISGHRSVSWYQQTPGQGLQFLFEYFSETQRNKGNFPGRFSGRQFSNSRSEMNVSTLELGDSALYLCASSRRDSNYGYTFGSGTRLTVV.

This chain links TRBV2 with TRBJ2-3; TRBD2 aligns across 9 bases. The CDR3 sequence is 15 residues long. The germline CDR1 and CDR2 sequences are SNHLY and FYNNEI. J gave up 0 bases and V 6 bases, and 4 bases lay outside the gene matches. CDR3 in amino acids: CASSPSGTSTDTQYF. CDR3 coding DNA: TGTGCCAGCAGCCCTAGCGGGACTAGCACAGATACGCAGTATTTT.

The table lists this clone with a count of one. The J gene is TRBJ2-3, the V gene TRBV4-1, with 9 bases that match TRBD2. The germline gives CDR1 MGHRA, CDR2 YSYEKL. The CDR3 covers 18 residues. The junction had 13 bases not matched to a gene; V was cut back by 4 bases and J by 2 bases. Here the CDR3 reads CASSPVGSSGASTDTQYF. The CDR3 nucleotides read TGCGCCAGCAGCCCCGTGGGGTCTAGCGGGGCCTCCACAGATACGCAGTATTTT.

The chain recombines TRBV20-1 with TRBJ1-3, with D perhaps TRBD1 (5 bases). The CDR3 totals 15 residues. Trimming left V 3 bases short and J 2 bases short, with 14 bases between. From germline, CDR1 is DFQATT and CDR2 SNEGSKA (reference sequence). The CDR3 bases are TGCAGTGCTAGTGGGGCAGGCCGGACTGGAAACACCATATATTTT. It encodes CSASGAGRTGNTIYF.

Only a few counts were recorded for this clone. CDR3 DNA: TGTGCCAGCAGCGCAAGGGACAGGGGGCGGTGGGGCTACACCTTC. It specifies CASSARDRGRWGYTF. The chain has TRBV7-9 and TRBJ1-2; 12 positions match TRBD1. The CDR3 runs to 15 residues. The V and J ends lost 5 bases and 8 bases, in that order; junction bases with no gene match: 9. From germline, CDR1 is SEHNR and CDR2 FQNEAQ (reference sequence).

This rearrangement joins TRBV19 to TRBJ1-2; D is uncertain. This CDR3 comprises 14 residues. Trimming pared 5 bases from V and 0 bases from J, leaving 10 bases between. Per germline, CDR1 LNHDA and CDR2 SQIVND (reference sequence). The CDR3 DNA follows: TGTGCCAGTAGTCCCTCGGGTCCTAACTATGGCTACACCTTC. It translates to CASSPSGPNYGYTF. The variable domain in full, with the rest retrieved from reference TRBV19 and TRBJ1-2, is DGGITQSPKYLFRKEGQNVTLSCEQNLNHDAMYWYRQDPGQGLRLIYYSQIVNDFQKGDIAEGYSVSREKKESFPLTVTSAQKNPTAFYLCASSPSGPNYGYTFGSGTRLTVV.

CDR3 sequence: CATSAGGQDNEKLFF. For the CDR3, the DNA is TGTGCCACCAGTGCCGGGGGACAGGATAATGAAAAACTGTTTTTT. The chain recombines TRBV24-1 with TRBJ1-4; 8 nucleotides align to TRBD1. J was trimmed by 4 bases and V by 5 bases; bases with no gene match: 5. Looked up from germline, CDR1 is KGHDR and CDR2 is SFDVKD. The CDR3 is 15 amino acids.

The chain uses TRBV18 and TRBJ1-2; D possibly corresponds to TRBD1 (6 bases). V gave up 5 bases and J gave up 5 bases, with 12 bases separating them. The CDR3 runs 13 residues. Germline CDR1 reads KGHSH; CDR2 reads LQKENI. The CDR3 loop reads CASSRGTGYGYTF. CDR3 coding DNA: TGTGCCAGCTCAAGAGGCACAGGGTATGGCTACACCTTC. The whole variable domain, remainder taken from reference TRBV18 and TRBJ1-2, is NAGVMQNPRHLVRRRGQEARLRCSPMKGHSHVYWYRQLPEEGLKFMVYLQKENIIDESGMPKERFSAEFPKEGPSILRIQQVVRGDSAAYFCASSRGTGYGYTFGSGTRLTVV.

The V and J genes are TRBV13 and TRBJ1-1; 9 bases line up with TRBD1. Germline CDR1 and CDR2: PRHDT and FYEKMQ (reference sequence). Trimming cost V 5 bases and J 1 base; bases outside gene matches: 5. This CDR3 is 15 amino acids long. CDR3 coding DNA: TGTGCCAGCAGCCCGAGGACAGGGGAGAACACTGAAGCTTTCTTT. It is translated as CASSPRTGENTEAFF. Full variable domain (outside the CDR3, taken from reference TRBV13 and TRBJ1-1): AAGVIQSPRHLIKEKRETATLKCYPIPRHDTVYWYQQGPGQDPQFLISFYEKMQSDKGSIPDRFSAQQFSDYHSELNMSSLELGDSALYFCASSPRTGENTEAFFGQGTRLTVV.